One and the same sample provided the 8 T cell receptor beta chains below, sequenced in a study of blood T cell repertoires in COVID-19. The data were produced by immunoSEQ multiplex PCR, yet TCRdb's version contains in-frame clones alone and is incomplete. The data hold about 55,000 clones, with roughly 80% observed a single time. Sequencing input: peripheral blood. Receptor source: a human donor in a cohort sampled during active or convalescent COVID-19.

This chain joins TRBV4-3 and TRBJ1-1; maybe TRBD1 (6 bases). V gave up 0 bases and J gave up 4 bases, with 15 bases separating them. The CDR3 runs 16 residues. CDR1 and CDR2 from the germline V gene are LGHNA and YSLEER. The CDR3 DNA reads TGCGCCAGCAGCCAAGATCGGGCAGGGGAAGGCACTGAAGCTTTCTTT. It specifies CASSQDRAGEGTEAFF.

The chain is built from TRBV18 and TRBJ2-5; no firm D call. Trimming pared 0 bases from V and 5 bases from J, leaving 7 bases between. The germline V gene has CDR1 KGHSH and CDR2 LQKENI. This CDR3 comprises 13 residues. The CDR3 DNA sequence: TGTGCCAGCTCACCACCGTCATTCGAGACCCAGTACTTC. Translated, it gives CASSPPSFETQYF.

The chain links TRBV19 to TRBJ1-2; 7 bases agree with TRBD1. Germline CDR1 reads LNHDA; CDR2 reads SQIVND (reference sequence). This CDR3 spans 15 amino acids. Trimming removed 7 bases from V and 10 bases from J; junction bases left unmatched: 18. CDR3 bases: TGTGCCAGTACATCCGGTGGGACAGCTATCCTGAACTACACCTTC. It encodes CASTSGGTAILNYTF.

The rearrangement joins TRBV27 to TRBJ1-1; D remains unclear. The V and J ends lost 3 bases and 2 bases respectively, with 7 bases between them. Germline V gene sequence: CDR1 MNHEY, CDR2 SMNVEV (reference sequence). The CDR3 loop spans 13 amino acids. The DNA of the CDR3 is TGTGCCAGCAGTTTGTTTAGAAACACTGAAGCTTTCTTT. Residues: CASSLFRNTEAFF.

CDR3 bases: TGCAGCGTTGGGGACACGAACTCCTACGAGCAGTACTTC. Protein product: CSVGDTNSYEQYF. The chain uses TRBV29-1 and TRBJ2-7; a possible D gene is TRBD1 (6 bases). Trimming removed 4 bases from V and 0 bases from J, with 10 bases in between. Germline assignment: CDR1 SQVTM and CDR2 ANQGSEA. This CDR3 has 13 amino acids.

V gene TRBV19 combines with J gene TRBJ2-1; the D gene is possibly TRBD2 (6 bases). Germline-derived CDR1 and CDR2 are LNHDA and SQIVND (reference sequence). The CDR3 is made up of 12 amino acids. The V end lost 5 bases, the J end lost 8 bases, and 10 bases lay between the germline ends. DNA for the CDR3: TGTGCCAGTAGTCCCCGGGGGTATGAGCAGTTCTTC. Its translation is CASSPRGYEQFF. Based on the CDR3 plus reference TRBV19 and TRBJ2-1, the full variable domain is DGGITQSPKYLFRKEGQNVTLSCEQNLNHDAMYWYRQDPGQGLRLIYYSQIVNDFQKGDIAEGYSVSREKKESFPLTVTSAQKNPTAFYLCASSPRGYEQFFGPGTRLTVL.

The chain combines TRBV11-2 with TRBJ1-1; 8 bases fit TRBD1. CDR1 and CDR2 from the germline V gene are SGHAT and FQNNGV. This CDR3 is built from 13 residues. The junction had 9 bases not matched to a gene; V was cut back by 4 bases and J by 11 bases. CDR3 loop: CASSSSDRATAFF. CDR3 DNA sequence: TGTGCCAGCAGCTCCTCGGACAGGGCGACGGCTTTCTTT.

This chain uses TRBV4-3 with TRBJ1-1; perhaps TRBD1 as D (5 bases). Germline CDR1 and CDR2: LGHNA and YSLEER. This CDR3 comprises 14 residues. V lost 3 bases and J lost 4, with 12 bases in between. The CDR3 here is CASSHPRGSTEAFF. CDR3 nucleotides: TGCGCCAGCAGCCACCCTCGGGGGTCCACTGAAGCTTTCTTT.